This TCR beta chain was sequenced in a study of T cell responses to AZD1222 COVID-19 vaccine. Measured with immunoSEQ multiplex PCR; TCRdb has only the in-frame clones, and not every one. Counted here are roughly 140,000 clones, approximately 87% occurring once; the ten biggest clones make up approximately 9%. The CDR3 sequence is 15 residues long. The V gene's germline CDR1 is MDHEN and CDR2 SYDVKM. The V end lost 5 bases, the J end lost 0 bases, and 14 bases lay between the germline ends. Notes on this clone: As yet, its antigen is unknown.

The study's findings and limits: White British people made up most donors, females outnumbered males, and clonal diversity was possibly underestimated. Among vaccine-associated CD4 TCRs, coverage spanned spike, with dominance at 160-218 and 743-854. Nearly half of unique spike-specific TCRs reportedly avoided B.1.351 and B.1.1.7 mutated regions.

The chain recombines TRBV28 with TRBJ2-7; tentatively, D is TRBD1 or TRBD2 (5 bases each). This clonotype originated in an adult who received the AZD1222 COVID-19 vaccine. The sample here was peripheral blood, taken 28 days after the second AZD1222 dose. The DNA for the CDR3 is TGTGCCAGCAGTCCGTCGGGGCCGAGCTCCTACGAGCAGTACTTC. Translated: CASSPSGPSSYEQYF.